The 31 T cell receptor beta chains given below trace back to one sample, sequenced in a study of T-cell memory formation after mild COVID-19. Using its own MiXCR run on the 5' RACE reads, TCRdb lists one record per CDR3 protein. The table lists roughly 400,000 distinct CDR3 sequences, roughly a quarter of them singletons, with about 8.7% in the top ten. Sequencing input: PBMCs or a T cell subset sorted from them (not recorded which). The source is an adult woman who had mild COVID-19 (a few samples of this study predate the infection). Cell type and time point are not known.

The chain is built from TRBV7-9 and TRBJ2-7; TRBD2 agrees at 14 bases. CDR1 is SEHNR, CDR2 FQNEAQ, per germline (reference sequence). The CDR3 has 18 amino acids. The V and J ends lost 5 bases and 3 bases, in that order; junction bases with no gene match: 12. CDR3 nucleotides: TGTGCCAGCAGCCATGCCCTGGGACTAGCGGGGGTAGACTACGAGCAGTACTTC. Translating it yields CASSHALGLAGVDYEQYF.

The chain couples TRBV9 to TRBJ1-6, with D perhaps matching TRBD1 (5 bases). V lost 0 bases and J 11 bases, leaving 15 bases between the germline ends. Germline CDR1 is SGDLS and CDR2 is YYNGEE. The CDR3 is 15 amino acids. Written as DNA, the CDR3 is TGTGCCAGCAGCGTAGCTACGGGGGTCGTAACACCCCTCCACTTT. It encodes CASSVATGVVTPLHF.

This clonotype showed up just once. This rearrangement joins TRBV12-3 or TRBV12-4 to TRBJ2-1, with D tentatively TRBD1 (5 bases). Between the trimmed V and J ends, which lost 4 bases and 12 bases, there was a span of 13 bases. This CDR3 is 12 amino acids long. The CDR3 nucleotides read TGTGCCAGCAGTTCTCAGGGTTCAGGGCAGTTCTTC. Translation gives CASSSQGSGQFF.

This chain's CDR3 is CASKHMLAETYEQYF. CDR3 nucleotide sequence: TGTGCCAGCAAGCATATGCTAGCGGAGACCTACGAGCAGTACTTC. The chain combines TRBV4-2 with TRBJ2-7, with 7 bases matching TRBD2. The CDR3 extends over 15 amino acids. From germline, CDR1 is LGHNA and CDR2 YNFKEQ. V was pared by 7 bases and J by 2 bases, with 11 bases of the junction left unmatched.

This chain uses TRBV6-6 with TRBJ1-5; 7 bases are shared with TRBD1. V shed 6 bases, J shed 1 base, and the junction held 9 bases outside the gene matches. Germline loops: CDR1 MNHNY, CDR2 SVGAGI (reference sequence). CDR3 length: 16 amino acids. This CDR3 reads CASSPSMGQSNQPQHF. CDR3 bases: TGTGCCAGCAGCCCATCGATGGGACAGAGCAATCAGCCCCAGCATTTT.

J is TRBJ2-3 and V is TRBV6-5; the D is unclear. V lost 3 bases and J 6 bases, leaving 16 bases between the germline ends. There are 15 residues in the CDR3. The germline V gene has CDR1 MNHEY and CDR2 SVGAGI. CDR3 DNA sequence: TGTGCCAGCAGTTATACCGGACGTGGGCCTGATACGCAGTATTTT. Translating it yields CASSYTGRGPDTQYF.

This clonotype was detected a few times. This CDR3 reads CAISESWEGYNEQFF. The CDR3 coding sequence is TGTGCCATCAGTGAGTCGTGGGAGGGGTACAATGAGCAGTTCTTC. The genes are TRBV10-3 and TRBJ2-1; 7 bases agree with TRBD2. CDR3 size: 15 residues. CDR1 and CDR2 from the germline V gene are ENHRY and SYGVKD. Losses at the gene ends were 0 bases for V and 4 bases for J; bases not matched to a gene: 3.

This clonotype has only one observation. DNA for the CDR3: TGTGCCAGCAGCTTGCGGGGATTCAACAATGAGCAGTTCTTC. Residues: CASSLRGFNNEQFF. The chain employs TRBV7-9 and TRBJ2-1; maybe TRBD2 (6 bases). This CDR3 region has 14 residues. Looked up from germline, CDR1 is SEHNR and CDR2 is FQNEAQ (reference sequence). Trimming pared 3 bases from V and 5 bases from J, leaving 11 bases between.

The gene calls are TRBV5-1 and TRBJ1-2; D might be TRBD1 (5 bases). Germline V gene data show CDR1 as SGHRS and CDR2 as YFSETQ. The V gene lost 1 base and the J gene lost 1 base, with 11 bases spanning the gap. The CDR3 extends over 15 amino acids. The CDR3 loop reads CASSLLQGVNYGYTF. CDR3 DNA sequence: TGCGCCAGCAGCTTGCTGCAGGGTGTTAACTATGGCTACACCTTC.

The chain uses TRBV12-3 or TRBV12-4 and TRBJ1-1; no definite D call. CDR3 length equals 13 residues. V was trimmed by 6 bases and J by 6 bases, leaving 14 bases between them. The CDR3 sequence is CASRTTAGAEAFF. DNA for the CDR3: TGTGCCAGCAGGACCACAGCGGGCGCTGAAGCTTTCTTT.

The sample holds a few counts of this clonotype. This chain uses TRBV24-1 with TRBJ1-1, with D unresolved. The CDR3 runs to 11 residues. The germline gives CDR1 KGHDR, CDR2 SFDVKD. Between the trimmed V and J ends, which lost 0 bases and 7 bases, there was a span of 2 bases. This CDR3 is CATSDLNEAFF. The CDR3 DNA follows: TGTGCCACCAGTGATTTGAATGAAGCTTTCTTT.

This clonotype has a handful of counts. The chain combines TRBV7-9 with TRBJ1-1; no clear D. The CDR3 totals 13 residues. Trimming stripped 6 bases from V and 0 bases from J, with 8 bases between. Germline CDR1 and CDR2: SEHNR and FQNEAQ (reference sequence). The chain's CDR3 is CASSWGMNTEAFF. In nucleotides, the CDR3 is TGTGCCAGCAGTTGGGGAATGAACACTGAAGCTTTCTTT.

This rearrangement joins TRBV6-1 to TRBJ1-5; no clear D gene. The germline CDR1 and CDR2 sequences are MNHNS and SASEGT. V lost 1 base to trimming and J lost 3 bases, with 7 bases between them. The CDR3 extends over 14 amino acids. CDR3 sequence reads: CASSEVGINQPQHF. The CDR3 DNA reads TGTGCCAGCAGTGAAGTGGGCATCAATCAGCCCCAGCATTTT.

The genes are TRBV18 and TRBJ2-5; TRBD1 aligns across 9 bases. CDR1 is KGHSH and CDR2 is LQKENI in the germline V gene. The CDR3 runs to 15 residues. The J segment lost 5 bases and the V segment lost 5 bases, leaving 9 bases of the junction unmatched. CDR3 amino acids: CASSRRTGEGETQYF. The CDR3 coding sequence is TGTGCCAGCTCAAGAAGGACAGGGGAAGGGGAGACCCAGTACTTC.

This chain joins TRBV2 and TRBJ2-2; no reliable D call. Germline CDR1 SNHLY, CDR2 FYNNEI. The ends were cut back, 7 bases at V and 3 bases at J, with 9 bases in the middle. The CDR3 runs to 13 residues. CDR3 nucleotides: TGTGCCAGCATAGTCAGCGACACCGGGGAGCTGTTTTTT. It translates to CASIVSDTGELFF.

This clonotype has more than one count but fewer than ten. The junction departs from the called germline gene at one end, perhaps through a read error. This sequence joins TRBV12-3 or TRBV12-4 and TRBJ1-5; 8 nucleotides match TRBD1. The CDR3 extends over 13 amino acids. As DNA, the CDR3 is TGTGCCAGCAGCGCAGGGGGCAAGCAGCCCCAGCATTTT. Its translation: CASSAGGKQPQHF.

The chain has TRBV5-5 and TRBJ1-5; a possible D gene is TRBD1 (5 bases). Per the germline V gene, CDR1 is SGHKS and CDR2 is YYEKEE (reference sequence). The CDR3 runs 15 residues. Trimming removed 5 bases from V and 3 bases from J, with 15 bases in between. The CDR3 region has the DNA TGTGCCAGCAGGATCTCGCAGGGTTACAATCAGCCCCAGCATTTT. As protein: CASRISQGYNQPQHF.

This clonotype came up a few times. V is TRBV11-3 and J is TRBJ2-3; D gene ambiguous. V was clipped by 4 bases and J by 2 bases, with 13 bases between them. Germline V gene sequence: CDR1 SGHNT, CDR2 YENEEA. This CDR3 region has 15 residues. The CDR3: CASSSRPPDTDTQYF. The CDR3, as DNA: TGTGCCAGCAGCTCCAGACCACCCGACACAGATACGCAGTATTTT.

The rearrangement joins TRBV6-5 to TRBJ2-1; D not certain. V gave up 2 bases and J gave up 9 bases, with 5 bases separating them. Per germline, CDR1 MNHEY and CDR2 SVGAGI. This CDR3 is 11 amino acids long. The DNA of the CDR3 is TGTGCCAGCAGTTACAATAGTGAGCAGTTCTTC. Protein: CASSYNSEQFF.

This clonotype was seen only once. The chain joins TRBV24-1 to TRBJ1-5; a possible D gene is TRBD1 (6 bases). The CDR3 totals 15 residues. Trimming removed 3 bases from V and 4 bases from J, with 12 bases in between. From germline, CDR1 is KGHDR and CDR2 SFDVKD. This CDR3 reads CATSDTQGLNQPQHF. CDR3 DNA: TGTGCCACCAGTGATACACAGGGTTTAAATCAGCCCCAGCATTTT.

The chain couples TRBV7-9 to TRBJ2-3; D remains unclear. Trimming cost V 4 bases and J 0 bases, with 8 bases left between them. The CDR3 extends over 14 amino acids. Germline CDR1 reads SEHNR; CDR2 reads FQNEAQ (reference sequence). The CDR3 bases are TGTGCCAGCAGCTCTCAAACTAGCACAGATACGCAGTATTTT. This gives the protein CASSSQTSTDTQYF.

The CDR3 reads CASSHGQGTETQYF. The CDR3 bases are TGTGCCAGCAGCCACGGACAGGGTACAGAGACCCAGTACTTC. V is TRBV7-2 and J is TRBJ2-5, with 8 bases identical to TRBD1. The V gene end was trimmed by 5 bases and the J gene end by 4 bases; junction bases not matched to a gene: 6. Germline-derived CDR1 and CDR2 are SGHTA and FQGNSA. The CDR3 is 14 residues long.

This clonotype was picked up many times. The gene calls are TRBV9 and TRBJ2-3, with D uncertain. The length of the CDR3 is 13 residues. CDR1 is SGDLS, CDR2 YYNGEE, per germline. With 1 base removed from V and 1 base from J, the gap between germline ends came to 4 bases. The chain's CDR3 is CASSVLGTDTQYF. CDR3 sequence (DNA): TGTGCCAGCAGCGTATTGGGCACAGATACGCAGTATTTT.

Only a few counts were recorded for this clonotype. The chain carries TRBV5-6 and TRBJ2-7, with 7 bases fitting TRBD1. From germline, CDR1 is SGHDT and CDR2 YYEEEE. There are 14 residues in the CDR3. V was clipped by 7 bases and J by 2 bases; unmatched bases: 9. CDR3 DNA sequence: TGTGCCAGCGTACCGCGACAGGGAGCCTACGAGCAGTACTTC. Translating it yields CASVPRQGAYEQYF.

The J gene is TRBJ1-5, the V gene TRBV6-2 or TRBV6-3; D remains ambiguous. The germline CDR1 and CDR2 sequences are MNHEY and SVGEGT. V was pared by 0 bases and J by 7 bases, with 7 bases between. CDR3 length: 13 amino acids. The DNA for the CDR3 is TGTGCCAGCAGTTACTCGAGAGTACAGCCCCAGCATTTT. Its protein product is CASSYSRVQPQHF.

The rearrangement joins TRBV4-3 to TRBJ2-1; weak D call: TRBD1 (6 bases). The germline V gene encodes CDR1 LGHNA and CDR2 YSLEER. This CDR3 has 16 residues. The germline V and J ends were trimmed by 1 base and 4 bases, with 14 bases remaining between them. The CDR3 is CASSQGFRGMYNEQFF. CDR3 nucleotides: TGCGCCAGCAGCCAAGGTTTCAGGGGAATGTACAATGAGCAGTTCTTC.

CDR3 protein: CASSGTGSYEQYF. In nucleotides, the CDR3 is TGTGCCAGCAGCGGGACAGGGTCCTACGAGCAGTACTTC. J is TRBJ2-7 and V is TRBV7-9; 9 positions match TRBD1. Germline V gene lookup returns CDR1 SEHNR and CDR2 FQNEAQ (reference sequence). J was trimmed by 1 base and V by 5 bases; bases with no gene match: 0. The CDR3 loop spans 13 amino acids.

The chain links TRBV20-1 to TRBJ2-7, with 11 bases matching TRBD1. From germline, CDR1 is DFQATT and CDR2 SNEGSKA (reference sequence). CDR3 size: 14 residues. Germline trimming cut 4 bases from V and 3 bases from J; bases unmatched to any gene: 5. CDR3 in amino acids: CSAKTGTGGYEQYF. The DNA of the CDR3 is TGCAGTGCTAAGACCGGGACAGGGGGCTACGAGCAGTACTTC.

This rearrangement joins TRBV24-1 to TRBJ2-7, with a possible D match to TRBD1 (5 bases). This CDR3 has 12 residues. The V gene's germline CDR1 is KGHDR and CDR2 SFDVKD. The V and J ends lost 1 base and 6 bases respectively, with 6 bases between them. CDR3 sequence reads: CATSDFRGEQYF. The DNA of the CDR3 is TGTGCCACCAGTGATTTTAGGGGCGAGCAGTACTTC.

The chain uses TRBV24-1 and TRBJ1-1; 8 bases fit TRBD1. With V trimmed by 3 bases and J by 6 bases, 8 bases remained unmatched. The CDR3 extends over 15 amino acids. From germline, CDR1 is KGHDR and CDR2 SFDVKD. CDR3 coding DNA: TGTGCCACCAGTGATGGACAGGGTGGTTACGCTGAAGCTTTCTTT. It is translated as CATSDGQGGYAEAFF.

This clonotype was seen more than once but under ten times. The J gene is TRBJ2-5, the V gene TRBV10-3, with 8 bases fitting TRBD1. There are 14 residues in the CDR3. The J segment lost 2 bases and the V segment lost 10 bases, leaving 9 bases of the junction unmatched. Germline V gene lookup returns CDR1 ENHRY and CDR2 SYGVKD. The CDR3 DNA follows: TGTGCCACTGAGGACAGGGCTGAACAAGAGACCCAGTACTTC. It translates to CATEDRAEQETQYF.